This T cell receptor (beta chain) is from a study of cytomegalovirus exposure and HLA in healthy donors. Background on the study: Sequencing of 150 million to 200 million T cells in an earlier analysis found approximately 120 million unique TCR beta sequences.

This clone was picked up one time. 60 Vbeta and 13 Jbeta primers were used in PCR. The repertoire was sequenced with immunoSEQ multiplex PCR; TCRdb's copy has only in-frame clones and lacks some. This repertoire shows over 150,000 clones, 70% to 85% found once; its top ten account for roughly 3.6%. Trimming took 5 bases from V and 10 from J, leaving 20 bases between them. Germline V gene data show CDR1 as SGHNT and CDR2 as YYREEE (reference sequence). There are 14 residues in the CDR3. Sequencing input: PBMCs. This receptor was identified in a man younger than 40 in good health and CMV-seropositive. This rearrangement joins TRBV5-4 to TRBJ2-3; maybe TRBD2 (5 bases). CDR3 nucleotides: TGTGCCAGCAGACCCGACCGGGCCGCCGGGGCGCAGTATTTT. Encoded protein: CASRPDRAAGAQYF.